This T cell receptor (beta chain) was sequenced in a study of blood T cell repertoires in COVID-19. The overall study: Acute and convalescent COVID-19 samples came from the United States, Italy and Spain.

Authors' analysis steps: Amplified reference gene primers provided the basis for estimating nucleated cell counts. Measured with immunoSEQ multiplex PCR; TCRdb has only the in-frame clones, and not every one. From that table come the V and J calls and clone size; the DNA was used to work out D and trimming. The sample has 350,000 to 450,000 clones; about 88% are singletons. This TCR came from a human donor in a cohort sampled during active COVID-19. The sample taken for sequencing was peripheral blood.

CDR3 in amino acids: CAWNSGPLNQPQHF. The CDR3 bases are TGTGCCTGGAACTCAGGGCCGCTCAATCAGCCCCAGCATTTT. The chain links TRBV30 to TRBJ1-5, with D maybe TRBD1 (5 bases). The V end was cut by 4 bases, the J end by 3 bases, with 13 bases between. The CDR3 spans 14 residues. In germline, CDR1 is GTSNPN, CDR2 SVGIG (reference sequence).